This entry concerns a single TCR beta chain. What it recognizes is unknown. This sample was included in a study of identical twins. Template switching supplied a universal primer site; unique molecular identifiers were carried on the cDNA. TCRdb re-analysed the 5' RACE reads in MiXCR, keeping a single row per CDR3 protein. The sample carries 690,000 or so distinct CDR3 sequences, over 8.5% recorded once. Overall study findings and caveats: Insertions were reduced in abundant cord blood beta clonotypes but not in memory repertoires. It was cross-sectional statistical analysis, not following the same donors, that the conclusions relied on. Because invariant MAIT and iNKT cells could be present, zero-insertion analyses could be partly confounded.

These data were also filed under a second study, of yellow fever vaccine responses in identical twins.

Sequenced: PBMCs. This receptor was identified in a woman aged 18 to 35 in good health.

The CDR3, as DNA: TGCAGTGCTAGGCCGCGGGGTGGGAGAGGCACAGATACGCAGTATTTT. As protein: CSARPRGGRGTDTQYF. The genes are TRBV20-1 and TRBJ2-3, with TRBD2 as a possible D gene (6 bases). The ends were cut back, 3 bases at V and 1 base at J, with 17 bases in the middle. The germline CDR1 and CDR2 sequences are DFQATT and SNEGSKA (reference sequence). The CDR3 runs to 16 residues.